This T cell receptor beta chain appears in the sequencing data of a study of T cell repertoires in cytomegalovirus infection. This clonotype was observed a handful of times. One entry per CDR3 protein, called by TCRdb with MiXCR from the reads. The sample yields more than 350,000 distinct CDR3 sequences, approximately 31% seen once. The V gene lost 4 bases and the J gene lost 2 bases, with 8 bases spanning the gap. Germline assignment: CDR1 LGHDT and CDR2 YNNKEL (reference sequence). The CDR3 covers 13 residues. This TCR derives from a human donor in good health (CMV status not recorded). Some clones in this sample may be carry-over from other donors' samples. Sequenced input: PBMCs. The chain recombines TRBV3-1 with TRBJ1-1, with unresolved D. The CDR3 DNA is TGTGCCAGCAGCCCGCAGTCAAACACTGAAGCTTTCTTT. It codes for CASSPQSNTEAFF.